This T cell receptor beta chain was found in a study of blood T cell repertoires in COVID-19. In the original workflow: Counts of nucleated cells, estimated from reference gene primer amplification, were obtained. Profiling relied on immunoSEQ multiplex PCR, and the TCRdb table lists in-frame clones only, not all of them. Clonal size and the V and J genes are those of that table, whereas D and trimming came from the DNA. The sample holds about 250,000 clones, roughly nine tenths seen once. Trimming removed 8 bases at V and 5 bases at J, with 18 bases between. Germline V gene sequence: CDR1 LNHDA, CDR2 SQIVND (reference sequence). CDR3 length: 14 residues.

The clonotype originates from a woman aged 55-69 years who had recovered from COVID-19. The chain recombines TRBV19 with TRBJ2-5; TRBD2 might be the D (6 bases). The sequenced sample was peripheral blood. CDR3 coding DNA: TGTGCCAGTCGCCCCTCTAGCGTGATGGAGACCCAGTACTTC. Translated, it gives CASRPSSVMETQYF.